Listed here are 23 T cell receptor beta chains from one sample, sequenced in a study of T cell repertoires in cytomegalovirus infection (dated by TCRdb to between 2019 and 2020). The sequencing machine was an Illumina HiSeq 1500. Clones were called with MiXCR by TCRdb after fastp trimmed the public reads at Q25, and only in-frame beta chains were retained. Here each entry gathers all rows of one CDR3 protein and keeps the most common genes and DNA. The table for this sample lists 65,000 to 90,000 distinct CDR3 sequences; 3% to 4.5% of them were counted only once. The leading ten clones occupy about 4.6% of the sample. Sequenced material: PBMCs. Every receptor here comes from a human donor in good health (CMV status not recorded). Some clones in this sample may be carry-over from other donors' samples.

This clonotype was detected many times. This chain connects TRBV28 to TRBJ2-1, with no clear D. Trimming left V 3 bases short and J 5 bases short, with 5 bases between. This CDR3 region has 12 residues. Germline values: CDR1 MDHEN, CDR2 SYDVKM. CDR3 DNA: TGTGCCAGCAGTTTGGTCCACAATGAGCAGTTCTTC. Its protein is CASSLVHNEQFF. The variable domain in full, with the rest retrieved from reference TRBV28 and TRBJ2-1, is DVKVTQSSRYLVKRTGEKVFLECVQDMDHENMFWYRQDPGLGLRLIYFSYDVKMKEKGDIPEGYSVSREKKERFSLILESASTNQTSMYLCASSLVHNEQFFGPGTRLTVL.

This clonotype has at least ten counts. This chain connects TRBV19 to TRBJ1-1; D may be TRBD1 (5 bases). The germline V gene has CDR1 LNHDA and CDR2 SQIVND (reference sequence). This CDR3 is 13 amino acids long. V lost 4 bases and J lost 11, with 17 bases in between. The CDR3 bases are TGTGCCAGTAGTAGGTTTTTTGGGACGCCGGCTTTCTTT. Protein product: CASSRFFGTPAFF.

This clonotype was picked up many times. The chain has TRBV6-6 and TRBJ2-1; D is ambiguous. Germline assignment: CDR1 MNHNY and CDR2 SVGAGI (reference sequence). CDR3 length: 15 residues. V was cut by 0 bases and J by 4 bases, with 10 bases left in between. Here the CDR3 reads CASSYSSPRYNEQFF. The CDR3 DNA reads TGTGCCAGCAGTTACTCATCCCCCAGGTACAATGAGCAGTTCTTC.

In its sample, this clonotype was seen many times. CDR3 protein: CASSTPRTAGNTIYF. CDR3 sequence (DNA): TGTGCCAGTAGTACCCCTAGGACTGCTGGAAACACCATATATTTT. The chain recombines TRBV19 with TRBJ1-3; D not resolved. V was trimmed by 4 bases and J by 2 bases, leaving 12 bases between them. Per the germline V gene, CDR1 is LNHDA and CDR2 is SQIVND (reference sequence). This CDR3 region has 15 residues.

The chain carries TRBV4-1 and TRBJ2-7, with D possibly TRBD1 on 6 matching bases. V was pared by 3 bases and J by 1 base, with 16 bases between. From germline, CDR1 is MGHRA and CDR2 YSYEKL. The CDR3 consists of 16 residues. The CDR3 sequence: CASSHEGFTGSYEQYF. In nucleotides, the CDR3 is TGCGCCAGCAGCCATGAAGGTTTTACAGGGTCCTACGAGCAGTACTTC.

The table lists this clonotype with many counts. V usage is TRBV7-2 and J usage is TRBJ1-4; D is unresolved. Germline V gives CDR1 SGHTA, CDR2 FQGNSA. The CDR3 is 14 residues long. V lost 5 bases, J lost 8 bases, and 15 bases lay in between. This chain's CDR3 is CASSLIGWQEKLFF. The DNA of the CDR3 is TGTGCCAGCAGCCTGATAGGGTGGCAGGAAAAACTGTTTTTT. The full variable domain, rest sourced from reference TRBV7-2 and TRBJ1-4, is GAGVSQSPSNKVTEKGKDVELRCDPISGHTALYWYRQSLGQGLEFLIYFQGNSAPDKSGLPSDRFSAERTGGSVSTLTIQRTQQEDSAVYLCASSLIGWQEKLFFGSGTQLSVL.

This clonotype was seen many times. This chain joins TRBV5-4 and TRBJ2-3; D possibly uses TRBD1 or TRBD2 (5 bases each). Per the germline V gene, CDR1 is SGHNT and CDR2 is YYREEE (reference sequence). The CDR3 contains 15 residues. The germline V and J ends were trimmed by 4 bases and 2 bases, with 14 bases remaining between them. The CDR3 sequence: CASSPGTVDTDTQYF. Written as DNA, the CDR3 is TGTGCCAGCAGCCCCGGGACGGTGGACACAGATACGCAGTATTTT.

This clonotype has a count of ten or more. The J gene is TRBJ2-1, the V gene TRBV19, with 7 bases identical to TRBD2. Germline V gives CDR1 LNHDA, CDR2 SQIVND (reference sequence). Trimming removed 0 bases from V and 6 bases from J; junction bases left unmatched: 14. This CDR3 is built from 18 residues. The CDR3 coding sequence is TGTGCCAGTAGTATAGATACAGCGGGGACCTATCGGGCCAATGAGCAGTTCTTC. Encoded protein: CASSIDTAGTYRANEQFF.

This clonotype was counted at least ten times. The genes are TRBV12-3 or TRBV12-4 and TRBJ2-3; D remains ambiguous. Trimming took 1 base from V and 1 from J, leaving 9 bases between them. The CDR3 has 15 residues. CDR3 amino acids: CASSLVGDRTDTQYF. CDR3 in DNA: TGTGCCAGCAGTTTAGTTGGAGATCGCACAGATACGCAGTATTTT.

The table lists this clonotype with many counts. One end of the junction fails to match germline, which may point to a read error. This chain connects TRBV5-5 to TRBJ2-1; 9 bases map to TRBD1. The CDR3 covers 15 residues. Germline V lookup: CDR1 SGHKS, CDR2 YYEKEE (reference sequence). The CDR3 sequence: CVSSLPAVQGAEQFF. The CDR3 DNA reads as TGTGTCAGCAGCTTGCCCGCCGTACAGGGGGCAGAGCAGTTCTTC.

This clonotype was picked up many times. The rearrangement links TRBV28 to TRBJ1-4; the D is unclear. The CDR3 totals 14 residues. Germline V gives CDR1 MDHEN, CDR2 SYDVKM. V lost 7 bases, J lost 8 bases, and 17 bases lay in between. The CDR3 DNA reads as TGTGCCAGCATACCAGGAGGTTATGGAGAAAAACTGTTTTTT. Its translation: CASIPGGYGEKLFF. The variable domain in full, completed from reference TRBV28 and TRBJ1-4, reads DVKVTQSSRYLVKRTGEKVFLECVQDMDHENMFWYRQDPGLGLRLIYFSYDVKMKEKGDIPEGYSVSREKKERFSLILESASTNQTSMYLCASIPGGYGEKLFFGSGTQLSVL.

This clonotype is termed medium-sized. V is TRBV7-2 and J is TRBJ2-7; no clear D gene. V lost 5 bases and J lost 0, with 14 bases in between. The CDR3 extends over 15 amino acids. Germline CDR1 SGHTA, CDR2 FQGNSA. The DNA for the CDR3 is TGTGCCAGCAGCACCCCCCTACGGAGCTCCTACGAGCAGTACTTC. This gives the protein CASSTPLRSSYEQYF.

This clonotype appeared many times. CDR3 sequence (DNA): TGTGCCAGCAGCTTACGAGGGGTTCAACCCCTCCACTTT. Protein sequence: CASSLRGVQPLHF. The chain is built from TRBV7-2 and TRBJ1-6; tentative D call: TRBD1 (5 bases). Trimming left V 2 bases short and J 12 bases short, with 11 bases between. Germline CDR1 is SGHTA and CDR2 is FQGNSA. There are 13 residues in the CDR3.

This clonotype was observed a few times. The chain uses TRBV9 and TRBJ1-2, with D perhaps matching TRBD1 (5 bases). Per the germline V gene, CDR1 is SGDLS and CDR2 is YYNGEE. The CDR3 totals 15 residues. V lost 4 bases to trimming and J lost 6 bases, with 19 bases between them. The CDR3 protein is CASSPGDWGLDGYTF. CDR3 nucleotides: TGTGCCAGCAGCCCGGGGGATTGGGGTCTCGATGGCTACACCTTC.

As concerns this clonotype: One base away lies a much larger clone, so this may be a sequencing read error. V is TRBV10-3 and J is TRBJ2-2; TRBD2 is a possible D gene (5 bases). Looked up from germline, CDR1 is ENHRY and CDR2 is SYGVKD. This CDR3 contains 13 residues. For the CDR3, the DNA is TGTGCCTTCAGCGGACCAACAGCCGGGGAGCTGTTTTTT. Residues: CAFSGPTAGELFF.

This clonotype was picked up many times. The chain carries TRBV18 and TRBJ1-1, with D possibly matching TRBD1 (6 bases). The V and J ends lost 2 bases and 5 bases respectively, with 9 bases between them. The germline gives CDR1 KGHSH, CDR2 LQKENI. This CDR3 spans 13 amino acids. The CDR3 loop reads CASSPTGRTEAFF. The CDR3 DNA reads TGTGCCAGCTCACCAACAGGGCGGACTGAAGCTTTCTTT.

This clonotype was observed many times. The chain is built from TRBV20-1 and TRBJ1-1, with D possibly matching TRBD1 (5 bases). This CDR3 spans 15 amino acids. CDR1 and CDR2 (germline): DFQATT, SNEGSKA (reference sequence). V lost 3 bases to trimming and J lost 3 bases, with 17 bases between them. The CDR3, as DNA: TGCAGTGCTAGTGCCCGACAGAGTAGGGACACTGAAGCTTTCTTT. Translated: CSASARQSRDTEAFF.

This clonotype was seen many times. The rearrangement links TRBV7-2 to TRBJ1-1; D unresolved. The V end was cut by 6 bases, the J end by 1 base, with 15 bases between. CDR1 is SGHTA and CDR2 is FQGNSA in the germline V gene. The CDR3 is made up of 15 amino acids. The CDR3 loop is CASSFHWSANTEAFF. DNA for the CDR3: TGTGCCAGCAGTTTCCATTGGTCGGCGAACACTGAAGCTTTCTTT.

This clonotype occurred many times. This chain uses TRBV6-2 or TRBV6-3 with TRBJ2-3, with D possibly being TRBD2 (6 bases). In germline, CDR1 is MNHEY, CDR2 SVGEGT. Trimming took off 8 bases at V and 3 bases at J, with 9 bases between the two ends. This CDR3 is built from 12 residues. In DNA form, the CDR3 reads TGTGCCAGCGGAGGGATGACAGATACGCAGTATTTT. Translation gives CASGGMTDTQYF.

At least ten counts were recorded for this clonotype. V usage is TRBV7-9 and J usage is TRBJ2-1; maybe TRBD1 (6 bases). Germline CDR1 SEHNR, CDR2 FQNEAQ (reference sequence). The CDR3 is 15 residues long. Trimming took 4 bases from V and 5 from J, leaving 15 bases between them. The CDR3 bases are TGTGCCAGCAGCTCTCCACGCGAGGGGGACAATGAGCAGTTCTTC. This codes for CASSSPREGDNEQFF. The full variable domain, completed using reference TRBV7-9 and TRBJ2-1, is DTGVSQNPRHKITKRGQNVTFRCDPISEHNRLYWYRQTLGQGPEFLTYFQNEAQLEKSRLLSDRFSAERPKGSFSTLEIQRTEQGDSAMYLCASSSPREGDNEQFFGPGTRLTVL.

In regard to this clonotype: A read error may produce the germline difference seen at one junction end. The J gene is TRBJ2-3, the V gene TRBV30; D unresolved. The CDR3 has 14 amino acids. Per germline, CDR1 GTSNPN and CDR2 SVGIG (reference sequence). The CDR3 nucleotides read TGTGCTTGGAGTGATGGCTCCAGCACAGATACGCAGTATTTT. Translation gives CAWSDGSSTDTQYF.

This clonotype has just a few counts. This chain joins TRBV6-1 and TRBJ2-1, with a possible D match to TRBD2 (6 bases). Germline values: CDR1 MNHNS, CDR2 SASEGT. The CDR3 length is 13 residues. Trimming removed 3 bases at V and 12 bases at J, with 15 bases between. The CDR3 DNA reads as TGTGCCAGCAGTGAGTGGATGGGGACTGTGCAGTTCTTC. Its protein product is CASSEWMGTVQFF.

This clonotype was seen ten or more times. The chain couples TRBV11-2 to TRBJ2-7; D tentatively reads TRBD1 or TRBD2 (6 bases each). This CDR3 is built from 17 residues. Germline V lookup: CDR1 SGHAT, CDR2 FQNNGV. Trimming stripped 5 bases from V and 3 bases from J, with 23 bases between. CDR3 loop: CASSPQGLAQGRYEQYF. Written as DNA, the CDR3 is TGTGCCAGCAGCCCCCAGGGCCTAGCGCAGGGGCGCTACGAGCAGTACTTC.